Below, 31 T cell receptor beta chains from the same sample are listed, as sequenced in a study of Graves' ophthalmopathy and Graves' hyperthyroidism. RNA transcripts were the source from which TCR beta CDR3 regions were amplified. RT-PCR in the first round used HTBI primers; a second-round multiplex PCR followed. TCRdb passed the multiplex PCR reads through MiXCR, listing each CDR3 protein once. This table holds around 170,000 distinct CDR3 sequences, 37% found once. Input material: peripheral blood. These receptors all come from a woman aged 40 to 49 with Graves' ophthalmopathy.

This clonotype was seen repeatedly, ten times or more. The chain uses TRBV6-2 or TRBV6-3 and TRBJ2-7; TRBD1 agrees at 8 bases. The CDR3 extends over 15 amino acids. The germline gives CDR1 MNHEY, CDR2 SVGEGT. V lost 6 bases and J lost 4; bases outside the gene matches: 11. CDR3 in amino acids: CASRTPNRGFYEQYF. CDR3 nucleotide sequence: TGTGCCAGCAGAACTCCGAACAGGGGGTTTTACGAGCAGTACTTC.

This clonotype showed up just a few times. The rearrangement links TRBV12-3 or TRBV12-4 to TRBJ2-7; D is perhaps TRBD1 or TRBD2 (5 bases each). V lost 5 bases and J 2 bases, leaving 13 bases between the germline ends. This CDR3 has 14 residues. The CDR3 here is CASSTRDGTYEQYF. The DNA for the CDR3 is TGTGCCAGCAGTACAAGGGACGGTACCTACGAGCAGTACTTC.

The chain employs TRBV29-1 and TRBJ2-7; TRBD1 matches 10 bases. Unmatched junction bases numbered 12, after V lost 2 bases and J lost 2 bases. Germline CDR1 is SQVTM and CDR2 is ANQGSEA. CDR3 size: 17 residues. The CDR3 here is CSVEIVTGGPTPYEQYF. CDR3 DNA sequence: TGCAGCGTTGAAATTGTGACAGGGGGCCCCACTCCCTACGAGCAGTACTTC.

This clonotype was counted ten times or more. This rearrangement joins TRBV28 to TRBJ2-5; D is perhaps TRBD1 or TRBD2 (5 bases each). There are 13 residues in the CDR3. CDR1 and CDR2 (germline): MDHEN, SYDVKM. With 5 bases removed from V and 4 bases from J, the gap between germline ends came to 11 bases. The CDR3 DNA follows: TGTGCCAGCAGTCCTCGGGGCGGAGAGACCCAGTACTTC. Translation: CASSPRGGETQYF. Full variable domain (rest looked up from reference TRBV28 and TRBJ2-5): DVKVTQSSRYLVKRTGEKVFLECVQDMDHENMFWYRQDPGLGLRLIYFSYDVKMKEKGDIPEGYSVSREKKERFSLILESASTNQTSMYLCASSPRGGETQYFGPGTRLLVL.

This clonotype was found many times. V usage is TRBV20-1 and J usage is TRBJ2-5; D is unresolved. V lost 6 bases and J 6 bases, leaving 14 bases between the germline ends. The CDR3 is made up of 12 amino acids. Germline V gives CDR1 DFQATT, CDR2 SNEGSKA (reference sequence). CDR3 in amino acids: CSALEEVKTQYF. CDR3 nucleotide sequence: TGCAGTGCACTTGAAGAGGTGAAGACCCAGTACTTC.

The gene calls are TRBV7-2 and TRBJ1-2; 8 bases align to TRBD1. The V segment lost 6 bases and the J segment 8 bases; nucleotides outside the gene matches: 8. The CDR3 spans 13 residues. Per the germline V gene, CDR1 is SGHTA and CDR2 is FQGNSA. In nucleotides, the CDR3 is TGTGCCAGCAGTATAGGGACAGGCGGCGGCTACACCTTC. Residues: CASSIGTGGGYTF.

This chain joins TRBV24-1 and TRBJ2-2; unclear D gene. Deletions cut 8 bases from V and 4 bases from J, with 10 bases between. The CDR3 totals 13 residues. Germline V gives CDR1 KGHDR, CDR2 SFDVKD. The chain's CDR3 is CATNARSTGELFF. The CDR3 DNA follows: TGTGCCACCAACGCGAGGAGCACCGGGGAGCTGTTTTTT.

The CDR3 reads CASKSVGANTEAFF. The CDR3 nucleotides read TGTGCCAGCAAAAGCGTTGGCGCGAACACTGAAGCTTTCTTT. The chain is built from TRBV7-2 and TRBJ1-1, with D unclear. This CDR3 is 14 amino acids long. The V end lost 7 bases, the J end lost 1 base, and 13 bases lay between the germline ends. Germline CDR1 reads SGHTA; CDR2 reads FQGNSA.

This clonotype showed up many times. The V and J genes are TRBV28 and TRBJ1-6; D remains ambiguous. Deletions cut 2 bases from V and 7 bases from J, with 12 bases between. CDR3 length equals 15 residues. Germline-derived CDR1 and CDR2 are MDHEN and SYDVKM. The CDR3 loop is CASSLETGLNSPLHF. The CDR3 DNA follows: TGTGCCAGCAGTTTAGAAACGGGTTTGAATTCACCCCTCCACTTT.

This clonotype was detected ten times or more. The J gene is TRBJ1-2, the V gene TRBV12-3 or TRBV12-4; tentatively, D is TRBD1 (6 bases). V was clipped by 5 bases and J by 7 bases, with 14 bases between them. The CDR3 spans 13 residues. The CDR3 bases are TGTGCCAGCAGTAGGGGTACAGGGTTTGGCTACACCTTC. It specifies CASSRGTGFGYTF.

This clonotype was observed at least ten times. The chain uses TRBV30 and TRBJ2-7; a possible D gene is TRBD1 (6 bases). Germline lookup yields CDR1 GTSNPN and CDR2 SVGIG (reference sequence). V was pared by 8 bases and J by 3 bases, with 14 bases between. The CDR3 contains 12 residues. CDR3 sequence reads: CAGGRDHYEQYF. CDR3 nucleotide sequence: TGTGCCGGGGGCAGGGACCACTACGAGCAGTACTTC. Full variable domain (outside the CDR3, taken from reference TRBV30 and TRBJ2-7): SQTIHQWPATLVQPVGSPLSLECTVEGTSNPNLYWYRQAAGRGLQLLFYSVGIGQISSEVPQNLSASRPQDRQFILSSKKLLLSDSGFYLCAGGRDHYEQYFGPGTRLTVT.

The CDR3 spells CASSQEHGTGVITEAFF. The CDR3 DNA sequence: TGTGCCAGCAGCCAAGAACACGGGACAGGGGTAATCACTGAAGCTTTCTTT. The chain is built from TRBV3-1 and TRBJ1-1; 10 positions agree with TRBD1. V lost 0 bases and J lost 4; bases outside the gene matches: 8. The CDR3 has 17 amino acids. CDR1 LGHDT and CDR2 YNNKEL come from the germline V gene (reference sequence).

This clonotype was seen many times. The CDR3 protein is CASSLFGDKQETQYF. CDR3 sequence (DNA): TGTGCCAGCAGCTTATTCGGGGACAAGCAAGAGACCCAGTACTTC. V gene TRBV7-2 combines with J gene TRBJ2-5, with a possible D match to TRBD1 (6 bases). The CDR3 length is 15 residues. CDR1 is SGHTA, CDR2 FQGNSA, per germline. The V end was cut by 2 bases, the J end by 2 bases, with 12 bases between.

This clonotype has at least ten counts. This chain joins TRBV12-3 or TRBV12-4 and TRBJ1-2; the D is unclear. V dropped 2 bases and J dropped 1 base, with 11 bases sitting between them. This CDR3 has 15 amino acids. The CDR3 protein is CASSLHGSVNYGYTF. In nucleotides, the CDR3 is TGTGCCAGCAGTTTACACGGCAGCGTTAACTATGGCTACACCTTC.

This clonotype was counted many times. Here the CDR3 reads CASSAGTAEHYGYTF. In DNA form, the CDR3 reads TGTGCCAGCAGCGCCGGGACCGCGGAACATTATGGCTACACCTTC. This sequence joins TRBV6-5 and TRBJ1-2, with a weak D call TRBD1 (5 bases). Germline V CDR1 and CDR2: MNHEY, SVGAGI. The CDR3 is 15 amino acids. V was pared by 6 bases and J by 5 bases, with 19 bases between.

This clonotype was observed at least ten times. The chain carries TRBV29-1 and TRBJ1-6, with a weak D call TRBD1 (6 bases). Trimming removed 1 base at V and 10 bases at J, with 20 bases between. CDR3 length equals 16 residues. Germline values: CDR1 SQVTM, CDR2 ANQGSEA. CDR3 in DNA: TGCAGCGTTGAAGTATCGGGGGCAGGTGGCGGCTCACCCCTCCACTTT. Translating gives CSVEVSGAGGGSPLHF. Drawing the rest from reference TRBV29-1 and TRBJ1-6, the complete variable domain is SAVISQKPSRDICQRGTSLTIQCQVDSQVTMMFWYRQQPGQSLTLIATANQGSEATYESGFVIDKFPISRPNLTFSTLTVSNMSPEDSSIYLCSVEVSGAGGGSPLHFGNGTRLTVT.

There are a few counts of this clonotype. This rearrangement joins TRBV11-2 to TRBJ2-7, with a possible D match to TRBD2 (6 bases). From germline, CDR1 is SGHAT and CDR2 FQNNGV. There are 14 residues in the CDR3. The germline V and J ends were trimmed by 5 bases and 3 bases, with 14 bases remaining between them. For the CDR3, the DNA is TGTGCCAGCAGCCTAGGAGGGGAAGGCTACGAGCAGTACTTC. It encodes CASSLGGEGYEQYF. The whole variable domain, filled in from reference TRBV11-2 and TRBJ2-7, reads EAGVAQSPRYKIIEKRQSVAFWCNPISGHATLYWYQQILGQGPKLLIQFQNNGVVDDSQLPKDRFSAERLKGVDSTLKIQPAKLEDSAVYLCASSLGGEGYEQYFGPGTRLTVT.

The chain employs TRBV12-3 or TRBV12-4 and TRBJ1-1; D unclear. The V end lost 1 base, the J end lost 7 bases, and 10 bases lay between the germline ends. The CDR3 sequence is 13 residues long. The CDR3 here is CASSLGGPLEAFF. CDR3 bases: TGTGCCAGCAGTTTAGGAGGACCACTTGAAGCTTTCTTT.

At least ten counts were recorded for this clonotype. The V call is TRBV6-5, the J call TRBJ2-4, with 10 nucleotides matching TRBD1. The CDR3 runs to 15 residues. V lost 0 bases, J lost 8 bases, and 4 bases stayed unmatched. Germline values: CDR1 MNHEY, CDR2 SVGAGI. DNA for the CDR3: TGTGCCAGCAGTTACTCCCGACAGGGGGCGGACATTCAGTACTTC. This encodes CASSYSRQGADIQYF.

This clonotype was counted at least ten times. The V and J genes are TRBV30 and TRBJ2-1, with 7 bases fitting TRBD2. The CDR3 covers 14 residues. The V gene end was trimmed by 4 bases and the J gene end by 7 bases; junction bases not matched to a gene: 10. The germline V gene encodes CDR1 GTSNPN and CDR2 SVGIG (reference sequence). In nucleotides, the CDR3 is TGTGCCTGGAAAGGCGGGAGTTCGCGGAATGAGCAGTTCTTC. Translation: CAWKGGSSRNEQFF.

This clonotype occurred many times. The J gene is TRBJ2-3, the V gene TRBV11-2, with 9 bases aligning to TRBD2. With 3 bases clipped from V and 2 bases from J, the junction kept 6 bases outside the gene matches. This CDR3 contains 16 residues. Per germline, CDR1 SGHAT and CDR2 FQNNGV. The CDR3 DNA sequence: TGTGCCAGCAGCTTGGTAGCGGGAGTACACACAGATACGCAGTATTTT. Protein sequence: CASSLVAGVHTDTQYF.

In its sample, this clonotype was seen many times. Here the CDR3 DNA reads TGTGCCATCAGTGATCCAGGGTACCCGAACACTGAAGCTTTCTTT. It is translated as CAISDPGYPNTEAFF. V gene TRBV10-3 combines with J gene TRBJ1-1; weak D call: TRBD1 (5 bases). V was cut by 3 bases and J by 1 base, with 12 bases left in between. Germline V CDR1 and CDR2: ENHRY, SYGVKD. The CDR3 extends over 15 amino acids.

The chain joins TRBV3-1 to TRBJ2-5, with D maybe TRBD1 (6 bases). The CDR3 loop spans 14 amino acids. Germline CDR1 and CDR2: LGHDT and YNNKEL (reference sequence). The V end was cut by 2 bases, the J end by 5 bases, with 12 bases between. DNA for the CDR3: TGTGCCAGCAGCCAACAGGGGCGCTGGGAGACCCAGTACTTC. It codes for CASSQQGRWETQYF.

This clonotype came up many times. The chain combines TRBV6-5 with TRBJ2-2; unclear D gene. V lost 4 bases, J lost 0 bases, and 6 bases lay in between. CDR1 is MNHEY and CDR2 is SVGAGI in the germline V gene. The CDR3 has 14 amino acids. This CDR3 reads CASSSYTNTGELFF. The CDR3 nucleotides read TGTGCCAGCAGTTCCTACACGAACACCGGGGAGCTGTTTTTT.

This clonotype was counted ten times or more. With a much larger clone just one base away, this may be a read error. CDR3 residues: CASKSGDVYEQCF. The CDR3 DNA follows: TGTGCCAGTAAGAGCGGGGACGTCTACGAGCAGTGCTTC. V and J are TRBV6-1 and TRBJ2-7, with 7 bases matching TRBD2. From germline, CDR1 is MNHNS and CDR2 SASEGT. This CDR3 has 13 amino acids.

The V and J genes are TRBV24-1 and TRBJ1-1; 7 positions match TRBD1. Germline V gene lookup returns CDR1 KGHDR and CDR2 SFDVKD. The trim removed 6 bases at V and 4 bases at J, leaving 4 bases unmatched. The CDR3 loop spans 13 amino acids. The CDR3 coding sequence is TGTGCCACCAGTAGGGACAGCGGCACTGAAGCTTTCTTT. This codes for CATSRDSGTEAFF.

This clonotype was detected ten times or more. The chain combines TRBV19 with TRBJ1-1; D gene ambiguous. V was pared by 8 bases and J by 4 bases, with 17 bases between. CDR1 and CDR2 from the germline V gene are LNHDA and SQIVND (reference sequence). CDR3 length: 14 amino acids. The CDR3 spells CASVNERIRTEAFF. The CDR3 DNA sequence: TGTGCCAGTGTAAATGAGCGAATTCGCACTGAAGCTTTCTTT. Drawing the rest from reference TRBV19 and TRBJ1-1, the complete variable domain is DGGITQSPKYLFRKEGQNVTLSCEQNLNHDAMYWYRQDPGQGLRLIYYSQIVNDFQKGDIAEGYSVSREKKESFPLTVTSAQKNPTAFYLCASVNERIRTEAFFGQGTRLTVV.

This clonotype has only a few counts. The CDR3 DNA sequence: TGTGCCAGCGGATGGACTAGCGGGCCTTGGGAGACCCAGTACTTC. This translates into CASGWTSGPWETQYF. The chain joins TRBV6-1 to TRBJ2-5; 11 positions agree with TRBD2. The germline V gene encodes CDR1 MNHNS and CDR2 SASEGT. The CDR3 contains 15 residues. The V and J ends lost 8 bases and 5 bases, in that order; junction bases with no gene match: 10.

The chain employs TRBV6-2 or TRBV6-3 and TRBJ2-2; 10 bases agree with TRBD2. The J segment lost 7 bases and the V segment lost 5 bases, leaving 7 bases of the junction unmatched. This CDR3 is built from 15 residues. Germline assignment: CDR1 MNHEY and CDR2 SVGEGT. The CDR3 bases are TGTGCCAGCAGTCGTACTAGCGGGGCAAGCGGGGAGCTGTTTTTT. It specifies CASSRTSGASGELFF.

This clonotype was picked up many times. This sequence joins TRBV27 and TRBJ1-2; D unresolved. The germline CDR1 and CDR2 sequences are MNHEY and SMNVEV (reference sequence). V was clipped by 6 bases and J by 4 bases, with 12 bases between them. The CDR3 consists of 13 residues. In nucleotides, the CDR3 is TGTGCCAGCAGCCCCGAAGGGATCTATGGCTACACCTTC. Protein sequence: CASSPEGIYGYTF.

This clonotype came up many times. V is TRBV28 and J is TRBJ1-2; perhaps TRBD1 as D (6 bases). The V and J ends lost 7 bases and 3 bases respectively, with 9 bases between them. The CDR3 totals 12 residues. Germline values: CDR1 MDHEN, CDR2 SYDVKM. The DNA for the CDR3 is TGTGCCAGCAAAACAGGGTACTATGGCTACACCTTC. Its translation is CASKTGYYGYTF.